Listed below are T cell receptor beta chains from one sample, sequenced in a study of T cells in Graves' hyperthyroidism and ophthalmopathy. TCRdb itself ran the multiplex PCR reads through MiXCR, one entry per CDR3 protein. This table holds some 370,000 distinct CDR3 sequences, around an eighth found once. The sample taken for sequencing was blood. These receptors all stem from a man in his fifties with Graves' ophthalmopathy. The CDR3 runs from the conserved cysteine through the conserved F or W. A D gene is named only where the DNA matches it firmly. Some rows mark clone size as missing; the rest say once, few, many or name a class of expanded clone.

j_call,clone_size,v_call,d_call,cdr3_aa,cdr3_nt
TRBJ2-5,many,TRBV7-9,NA,CASSLGWQAETQYF,TGTGCCAGCAGCTTAGGGTGGCAGGCCGAGACCCAGTACTTC
TRBJ2-7,NA,TRBV3-1,TRBD2,CASSPTSVSREQYF,TGTGCCAGCAGCCCTACTAGCGTCTCTAGGGAGCAGTACTTC
TRBJ1-1,many,TRBV12-3/TRBV12-4,NA,CASRILGGAGWNTEAFF,TGTGCCAGCAGAATACTCGGAGGGGCTGGATGGAACACTGAAGCTTTCTTT
TRBJ2-1,NA,TRBV28,NA,CASREGYYNEQFF,TGTGCCAGCAGAGAAGGCTATTACAATGAGCAGTTCTTC
TRBJ2-2,NA,TRBV7-2,NA,CASSLALGAKNTGELFF,TGTGCCAGCAGCTTAGCGCTAGGGGCAAAGAACACCGGGGAGCTGTTTTTT
TRBJ2-2,few,TRBV6-1,TRBD2,CARGRREASNTGELFF,TGTGCCAGGGGGAGACGGGAGGCATCGAACACCGGGGAGCTGTTTTTT
TRBJ2-7,NA,TRBV28,NA,CASNPTGYSYEQYF,TGTGCCAGCAACCCGACAGGCTACTCCTACGAGCAGTACTTC
TRBJ2-1,once,TRBV11-3,TRBD2,CASSSGLAGQEQFF,TGTGCCAGCAGCTCGGGACTAGCGGGTCAGGAGCAGTTCTTC
TRBJ2-2,NA,TRBV13,NA,CASSPRLSGELFF,TGTGCCAGCAGCCCCCGCTTAAGCGGGGAGCTGTTTTTT
TRBJ1-5,NA,TRBV6-1,NA,CASSKEEYNQPQHF,TGTGCCAGCAGCAAGGAGGAATACAATCAGCCCCAGCATTTT
TRBJ2-1,few,TRBV14,NA,CASTARGPQEQFF,TGTGCCAGTACTGCCCGGGGTCCCCAGGAGCAGTTCTTC
TRBJ1-1,many,TRBV28,NA,CASSLKTTEAFF,TGTGCCAGCAGTTTAAAGACGACTGAAGCTTTCTTT
TRBJ2-7,many,TRBV24-1,NA,CATSAIGGSEQYF,TGTGCCACCAGTGCAATCGGAGGAAGCGAGCAGTACTTC
TRBJ2-5,few,TRBV9,TRBD2,CASSPRPLGTSSQETQYF,TGTGCCAGCAGCCCCCGCCCCTTGGGGACTAGCTCACAAGAGACCCAGTACTTC
TRBJ2-1,many,TRBV19,TRBD2,CASSIRVVAGGPVNEQFF,TGTGCCAGTAGTATTCGTGTCGTAGCGGGAGGGCCTGTGAATGAGCAGTTCTTC
TRBJ2-1,few,TRBV9,TRBD2,CASSAEWTSGYNEQFF,TGTGCCAGCAGCGCCGAGTGGACTAGCGGCTACAATGAGCAGTTCTTC
TRBJ1-1,many,TRBV12-3/TRBV12-4,NA,CASSIYRENTEAFF,TGTGCCAGCAGCATTTACAGGGAGAACACTGAAGCTTTCTTT
TRBJ2-7,NA,TRBV7-2,NA,CASSLREGFYEQYF,TGTGCCAGCAGCTTACGAGAGGGGTTCTACGAGCAGTACTTC
TRBJ2-7,many,TRBV5-6,NA,CASSHPTRQGADEQYF,TGTGCCAGCAGCCACCCAACCCGCCAAGGGGCGGACGAGCAGTACTTC
TRBJ2-2,NA,TRBV12-3/TRBV12-4,TRBD2,CASSLVAGANTGELFF,TGTGCCAGCAGTTTAGTGGCGGGAGCCAACACCGGGGAGCTGTTTTTT
TRBJ2-3,many,TRBV5-1,TRBD2,CASTTTLAGGQDTQYF,TGCGCCAGCACCACTACGCTAGCGGGAGGCCAAGATACGCAGTATTTT
TRBJ2-3,NA,TRBV7-9,NA,CASSLFRSQNTDTQYF,TGTGCCAGCAGCTTATTTAGGAGCCAGAACACAGATACGCAGTATTTT
TRBJ2-2,NA,TRBV19,TRBD1,CASSNRGGATGELFF,TGTGCCAGTAGTAATCGAGGGGGCGCGACCGGGGAGCTGTTTTTT
TRBJ2-3,many,TRBV20-1,TRBD2,CSAREVGGTDTQYF,TGCAGTGCTAGAGAGGTGGGAGGGACAGATACGCAGTATTTT
TRBJ2-1,NA,TRBV27,NA,CASSLVSGNEQFF,TGTGCCAGCAGTTTAGTTAGCGGCAATGAGCAGTTCTTC
TRBJ2-7,few,TRBV11-2,TRBD2,CASSLSLGRGSSYEQYF,TGTGCCAGCAGCTTAAGCCTCGGGAGGGGGTCCTCCTACGAGCAGTACTTC
TRBJ2-4,many,TRBV18,NA,CASSLSRSWDIQYF,TGTGCCAGCTCACTTTCTCGCTCCTGGGACATTCAGTACTTC
TRBJ2-7,few,TRBV18,NA,CASSEAGVPYEQYF,TGTGCCAGCTCAGAGGCAGGGGTGCCCTACGAGCAGTACTTC
TRBJ1-5,many,TRBV6-1,NA,CASSESRVSNQPQHF,TGTGCCAGCAGTGAAAGCAGGGTAAGCAATCAGCCCCAGCATTTT
TRBJ2-7,many,TRBV10-1,NA,CASSPQGFLYEQYF,TGCGCCAGCAGCCCTCAGGGTTTTCTCTACGAGCAGTACTTC
TRBJ1-1,many,TRBV30,NA,CAWRRRERRIWTEAFF,TGTGCCTGGAGGAGAAGAGAGAGGAGAATATGGACTGAAGCTTTCTTT
TRBJ2-7,NA,TRBV11-2,NA,CASSLAPGVHGQYF,TGTGCCAGCAGCTTAGCCCCAGGGGTACACGGGCAGTACTTC
TRBJ2-7,NA,TRBV5-1,NA,CASSLVPGASSYEQYF,TGCGCCAGCAGCTTGGTGCCGGGAGCGAGCTCCTACGAGCAGTACTTC
TRBJ2-7,many,TRBV6-2/TRBV6-3,TRBD1,CASTRTGGDYEQYF,TGTGCCAGCACCCGGACAGGGGGCGATTACGAGCAGTACTTC
TRBJ2-5,NA,TRBV29-1,NA,CSVSRDGSPGETQYF,TGCAGCGTTAGCCGGGACGGCTCTCCCGGGGAGACCCAGTACTTC
TRBJ2-3,many,TRBV13,NA,CASSLIRGADTQYF,TGTGCCAGCAGCTTGATCAGGGGCGCAGATACGCAGTATTTT
TRBJ2-7,NA,TRBV29-1,NA,CSAQRGGDVSYEQYF,TGCAGCGCCCAACGAGGGGGAGACGTCTCCTACGAGCAGTACTTC
TRBJ2-7,many,TRBV5-1,NA,CASSDGASSYEQYF,TGCGCCAGCTCGGACGGAGCAAGCTCCTACGAGCAGTACTTC
TRBJ1-1,many,TRBV12-3/TRBV12-4,NA,CASSYRVGTEAFF,TGTGCCAGCAGTTACAGGGTTGGAACTGAAGCTTTCTTT
TRBJ2-7,many,TRBV7-6,TRBD1,CASSLRGGGSSYEQYF,TGTGCCAGCAGCCTGAGAGGGGGCGGCAGCTCCTACGAGCAGTACTTC
TRBJ2-3,many,TRBV30,NA,CAWSGGTDTQYF,TGTGCCTGGAGTGGTGGCACAGATACGCAGTATTTT
TRBJ2-7,NA,TRBV7-9,TRBD2,CASSLVRGTSGSYEQYF,TGTGCCAGCAGCTTAGTAAGGGGGACTAGCGGCTCCTACGAGCAGTACTTC
TRBJ2-7,many,TRBV11-3,TRBD2,CASSFKREGLYEQYF,TGTGCCAGCAGCTTTAAGCGGGAGGGCCTCTACGAGCAGTACTTC
TRBJ1-5,NA,TRBV7-8,NA,CASSLDPSAQPQHF,TGTGCCAGCAGCTTAGACCCTTCGGCCCAGCCCCAGCATTTT
TRBJ1-1,many,TRBV7-9,NA,CASSLSYGEAFF,TGTGCCAGCAGCTTGTCATATGGCGAAGCTTTCTTT
TRBJ2-1,many,TRBV30,TRBD1,CAWSVRGQGRGDEQFF,TGTGCCTGGAGTGTAAGGGGACAGGGGAGAGGGGATGAGCAGTTCTTC
TRBJ2-7,NA,TRBV20-1,NA,CSASGLAASSYEQYF,TGCAGTGCTAGTGGCCTAGCTGCTAGCTCCTACGAGCAGTACTTC
TRBJ2-5,NA,TRBV6-1,TRBD1,CASSRGTGGETQYF,TGTGCCAGCAGTCGCGGGACAGGTGGGGAGACCCAGTACTTC